This T cell receptor beta chain was identified in a study of cytomegalovirus exposure and HLA in healthy donors. Researchers ran the PCR with 60 Vbeta and 13 Jbeta primers. The data were produced by immunoSEQ multiplex PCR, yet TCRdb's version contains in-frame clones alone and is incomplete. In the table there are about 62,000 clones, just under 75% of which are singletons. This CDR3 contains 13 residues. Trimming stripped 7 bases from V and 6 bases from J, with 15 bases between. The germline CDR1 and CDR2 sequences are SNHLY and FYNNEI. The V and J genes are TRBV2 and TRBJ1-2; TRBD1 is a possible D gene (5 bases). The material sequenced was PBMCs. The clonotype was recovered from a woman aged 30 to 39 in good health and CMV-seronegative. The CDR3 spells CASKEGKTNGYTF. CDR3 DNA: TGTGCCAGCAAGGAGGGGAAAACGAATGGCTACACCTTC.